A single sample gave rise to the 14 T cell receptor beta chains below, sequenced in a study of T cells after yellow fever vaccination. A single record per CDR3 protein comes from TCRdb applying MiXCR to the 5' RACE reads. Among hundreds of thousands of distinct CDR3 sequences listed, around an eighth were seen once. The material was PBMCs, obtained on the day of the yellow fever booster vaccination. Receptors were obtained from a man under 40 who received the YFV17D yellow fever vaccine.

This clonotype was observed a handful of times. The rearrangement uses TRBV7-9 and TRBJ1-1, with TRBD1 as a possible D gene (5 bases). Trimming pared 5 bases from V and 8 bases from J, leaving 9 bases between. Germline CDR1 SEHNR, CDR2 FQNEAQ (reference sequence). This CDR3 has 11 residues. CDR3 nucleotides: TGTGCCAGCAGCCTACAGGAAGAAGCTTTCTTT. Translated, it gives CASSLQEEAFF.

This clonotype was seen only a few times. V gene TRBV30 combines with J gene TRBJ1-2, with D uncertain. This CDR3 has 11 residues. Trimming stripped 3 bases from V and 8 bases from J, with 10 bases between. Germline V gene data show CDR1 as GTSNPN and CDR2 as SVGIG (reference sequence). The CDR3 sequence is CAWRTPGGYTF. In DNA form, the CDR3 reads TGTGCCTGGAGGACCCCGGGGGGCTACACCTTC. Full variable domain (rest looked up from reference TRBV30 and TRBJ1-2): SQTIHQWPATLVQPVGSPLSLECTVEGTSNPNLYWYRQAAGRGLQLLFYSVGIGQISSEVPQNLSASRPQDRQFILSSKKLLLSDSGFYLCAWRTPGGYTFGSGTRLTVV.

The chain has TRBV28 and TRBJ1-1; D may be TRBD1 (6 bases). Germline V gene lookup returns CDR1 MDHEN and CDR2 SYDVKM. The germline V and J ends were trimmed by 7 bases and 4 bases, with 13 bases remaining between them. The CDR3 consists of 13 residues. CDR3 DNA: TGTGCCAGCATCCCAGGGGCCGGCACTGAAGCTTTCTTT. Its translation is CASIPGAGTEAFF.

This clonotype was found a few times. This chain uses TRBV20-1 with TRBJ2-7, with a tentative D call TRBD1 (5 bases). The CDR3 spans 11 residues. CDR1 is DFQATT and CDR2 is SNEGSKA in the germline V gene (reference sequence). Trimming took 5 bases from V and 3 from J, leaving 8 bases between them. CDR3 in amino acids: CSARTGYEQYF. The CDR3 DNA sequence: TGCAGTGCTCGAACAGGCTACGAGCAGTACTTC.

J is TRBJ2-7 and V is TRBV3-1, with 12 bases aligning to TRBD2. The V gene end was trimmed by 3 bases and the J gene end by 1 base; junction bases not matched to a gene: 4. This CDR3 region has 16 residues. Germline CDR1 reads LGHDT; CDR2 reads YNNKEL (reference sequence). CDR3 nucleotide sequence: TGTGCCAGCAGCCAGGGACTAGCGGGTTCATCCTACGAGCAGTACTTC. Protein: CASSQGLAGSSYEQYF.

This clonotype was counted ten times or more. This chain uses TRBV18 with TRBJ2-5; D possibly corresponds to TRBD2 (6 bases). Between the trimmed V and J ends, which lost 0 bases and 4 bases, there was a span of 18 bases. Germline V gene sequence: CDR1 KGHSH, CDR2 LQKENI. There are 17 residues in the CDR3. CDR3 region: CASSPPEAGRHGETQYF. For the CDR3, the DNA is TGTGCCAGCTCACCACCGGAGGCGGGAAGGCACGGAGAGACCCAGTACTTC.

This clonotype has just one count. Germline and junction disagree at one end, which may indicate a read error. V gene TRBV10-2 combines with J gene TRBJ2-1; D unresolved. The germline gives CDR1 WSHSY, CDR2 SAAADI. The CDR3 length is 13 residues. CDR3 sequence (DNA): TGCGCCAGCAGTGAGATGGGATCCAATGAGCAGGTCTTC. Amino acid sequence: CASSEMGSNEQVF.

This clonotype was observed a handful of times. The rearrangement links TRBV29-1 to TRBJ2-5, with D possibly TRBD2 on 6 matching bases. The CDR3 has 13 residues. Germline lookup yields CDR1 SQVTM and CDR2 ANQGSEA. Trimming left V 4 bases short and J 9 bases short, with 18 bases between. DNA for the CDR3: TGCAGCGTTGGTGGGACGCGGGACTCGGCCCAGTACTTC. It yields the protein CSVGGTRDSAQYF.

This clonotype has only a few counts. This chain joins TRBV12-5 and TRBJ1-1; D ambiguous. V lost 4 bases and J 4 bases, leaving 13 bases between the germline ends. Looked up from germline, CDR1 is LGHNT and CDR2 is FRNRAP. This CDR3 spans 14 amino acids. In DNA, the CDR3 is TGTGCTAGTGGTTCAGCGCCGGGAATCACTGAAGCTTTCTTT. Translated, it gives CASGSAPGITEAFF.

In its sample, this clonotype was seen a few times. The chain is built from TRBV5-1 and TRBJ1-2; no definite D call. The CDR3 runs to 13 residues. Per the germline V gene, CDR1 is SGHRS and CDR2 is YFSETQ. Trimming cost V 0 bases and J 8 bases, with 11 bases left between them. The DNA of the CDR3 is TGCGCCAGCAGCTTGGTCCCCGAGGCGGGCTACACCTTC. It yields the protein CASSLVPEAGYTF. Combining the CDR3 with reference TRBV5-1 and TRBJ1-2 gives the whole variable domain KAGVTQTPRYLIKTRGQQVTLSCSPISGHRSVSWYQQTPGQGLQFLFEYFSETQRNKGNFPGRFSGRQFSNSRSEMNVSTLELGDSALYLCASSLVPEAGYTFGSGTRLTVV.

The chain combines TRBV4-3 with TRBJ2-7; possible D gene TRBD2, 7 bases. The germline CDR1 and CDR2 sequences are LGHNA and YSLEER. V was shortened by 4 bases and J by 7 bases, with 14 bases between the two germline ends. CDR3 length: 13 residues. The CDR3 nucleotides read TGCGCCAGCAGCCGGGAGGGAGGGGGAGAGCAGTACTTC. Translation gives CASSREGGGEQYF.

This clonotype was counted a few times. The chain combines TRBV20-1 with TRBJ2-7; no reliable D call. Trimming cost V 3 bases and J 6 bases, with 15 bases left between them. Germline loops: CDR1 DFQATT, CDR2 SNEGSKA (reference sequence). This CDR3 comprises 13 residues. CDR3 bases: TGCAGTGCTAGGGCCCAGAACAAGGGCGAGCAGTACTTC. Protein sequence: CSARAQNKGEQYF.

This clonotype was observed a handful of times. For the CDR3, the DNA is TGTGCCAGCAGCCGGGTACTAGCGGGAGCCTATGAGCAGTTCTTC. It yields the protein CASSRVLAGAYEQFF. The chain carries TRBV7-9 and TRBJ2-1; 11 positions match TRBD2. The germline CDR1 and CDR2 sequences are SEHNR and FQNEAQ (reference sequence). CDR3 size: 15 residues. V was clipped by 5 bases and J by 8 bases; unmatched bases: 8.

This clonotype was seen a handful of times. The chain recombines TRBV12-3 or TRBV12-4 with TRBJ2-1; D ambiguous. This CDR3 contains 13 residues. Trimming removed 4 bases at V and 5 bases at J, with 9 bases between. The CDR3 bases are TGTGCCAGCAGTTGGCTGTCCGACAATGAGCAGTTCTTC. Encoded protein: CASSWLSDNEQFF.